This TCR beta chain was captured by sequencing in a study of blood T cell repertoires in COVID-19. Study-wide context: Samples of COVID-19 (acute and convalescent) were obtained from the United States, Italy and Spain. PBMCs, B-cell-depleted T cells, or T cells provided the cDNA or gDNA that made up the material.

TCRdb's table, derived via immunoSEQ multiplex PCR, lists solely in-frame clones and lacks some. The sample carries some 170,000 clones, roughly 83% recorded once. A Seattle source enrolled patients during active infection and followed them longitudinally. Germline V gene data show CDR1 as SGDLS and CDR2 as YYNGEE. The CDR3 loop spans 14 amino acids. Trimming cost V 4 bases and J 8 bases, with 15 bases left between them. The sequencing sample was made of peripheral blood. The receptor comes from a woman aged 40 to 55 with COVID-19, enrolled during active disease. V and J are TRBV9 and TRBJ1-4; D is unclear. CDR3 in amino acids: CASSTQGLAEKLFF. CDR3 DNA: TGTGCCAGCAGCACACAAGGACTCGCGGAAAAACTGTTTTTT.